What follows are 17 T cell receptor beta chains derived from one specimen sequenced in a study of tumor-infiltrating lymphocytes in localized non-small cell lung cancer. TCRdb's table, derived via immunoSEQ multiplex PCR, lists solely in-frame clones and lacks some. The repertoire holds 9,500 or so clones, with around 72% as singletons. The sample comprised lung tumor tissue. The receptors were gathered from a human donor with non-small cell lung cancer.

This chain uses TRBV10-2 with TRBJ1-6; perhaps TRBD1 as D (5 bases). Trimming removed 0 bases at V and 7 bases at J, with 7 bases between. The length of the CDR3 is 14 residues. CDR1 is WSHSY, CDR2 SAAADI, per germline. The CDR3 here is CASSESGLNSPLHF. The CDR3, as DNA: TGCGCCAGCAGTGAGTCGGGACTAAATTCACCCCTCCACTTT.

The rearrangement joins TRBV10-2 to TRBJ2-4; 11 bases fit TRBD1. The CDR3 consists of 16 residues. Germline V lookup: CDR1 WSHSY, CDR2 SAAADI. The junction had 11 bases not matched to a gene; V was cut back by 5 bases and J by 8 bases. CDR3 bases: TGCGCCAGCAGTCCCGGAGGGGGACAGGGGGTCCACATTCAGTACTTC. Amino acids: CASSPGGGQGVHIQYF.

The chain links TRBV6-1 to TRBJ2-7; D is unclear. V was shortened by 7 bases and J by 0 bases, with 10 bases between the two germline ends. CDR3 length equals 13 residues. Germline CDR1 MNHNS, CDR2 SASEGT. CDR3 sequence reads: CASKTTGSYEQYF. For the CDR3, the DNA is TGTGCCAGCAAGACCACCGGCTCCTACGAGCAGTACTTC.

This clone has just a few counts. The chain recombines TRBV10-3 with TRBJ2-5, with 9 bases aligning to TRBD2. The junction had 5 bases not matched to a gene; V was cut back by 3 bases and J by 3 bases. The CDR3 has 15 amino acids. Germline V gives CDR1 ENHRY, CDR2 SYGVKD. This CDR3 reads CAISDEASGKETQYF. The CDR3 bases are TGTGCCATCAGTGACGAGGCTAGCGGGAAAGAGACCCAGTACTTC.

This clone was detected only a few times. The chain employs TRBV9 and TRBJ1-6, with 9 bases that match TRBD1. The CDR3 consists of 14 residues. V shed 5 bases and J 10 bases; nucleotides not matched to a gene: 7. The germline V gene encodes CDR1 SGDLS and CDR2 YYNGEE. The chain's CDR3 is CASSKDRGRSPLHF. CDR3 sequence (DNA): TGTGCCAGCAGTAAGGACAGGGGTCGCTCACCCCTCCACTTT.

V and J are TRBV7-6 and TRBJ2-7; D unresolved. V gave up 3 bases and J gave up 3 bases, with 6 bases separating them. The CDR3 totals 12 residues. The germline V gene encodes CDR1 SGHVS and CDR2 FNYEAQ. DNA of the CDR3: TGTGCCAGCAGCTTGAAAGGCTACGAGCAGTACTTC. It is translated as CASSLKGYEQYF. Together with reference TRBV7-6 and TRBJ2-7, the CDR3 gives the full variable domain: GAGVSQSPRYKVTKRGQDVALRCDPISGHVSLYWYRQALGQGPEFLTYFNYEAQQDKSGLPNDRFSAERPEGSISTLTIQRTEQRDSAMYRCASSLKGYEQYFGPGTRLTVT.

The rearrangement joins TRBV7-6 to TRBJ1-5; no reliable D call. This CDR3 spans 13 amino acids. Germline V lookup: CDR1 SGHVS, CDR2 FNYEAQ. V dropped 2 bases and J dropped 1 base, with 3 bases sitting between them. The CDR3 spells CASSLTSNQPQHF. The DNA of the CDR3 is TGTGCCAGCAGCTTAACCAGCAATCAGCCCCAGCATTTT.

The chain employs TRBV6-5 and TRBJ1-5, with TRBD1 identical over 10 bases. The junction had 5 bases not matched to a gene; V was cut back by 6 bases and J by 12 bases. The CDR3 is made up of 12 amino acids. Germline CDR1 is MNHEY and CDR2 is SVGAGI. The CDR3: CASRTGQGVQHF. DNA for the CDR3: TGTGCCAGCAGAACCGGACAGGGGGTCCAGCATTTT.

This clone has a handful of counts. This rearrangement joins TRBV27 to TRBJ1-5; no firm D call. Trimming cost V 5 bases and J 5 bases, with 10 bases left between them. The CDR3 sequence is 13 residues long. The V gene's germline CDR1 is MNHEY and CDR2 SMNVEV (reference sequence). The CDR3 DNA sequence: TGTGCCAGCAGTATCAAGGAGTATCAGCCCCAGCATTTT. Its protein is CASSIKEYQPQHF.

Within the sample, this clone is medium-sized. V usage is TRBV10-3 and J usage is TRBJ2-7; D possibly corresponds to TRBD2 (5 bases). The V gene lost 4 bases and the J gene lost 6 bases, with 13 bases spanning the gap. The length of the CDR3 is 13 residues. Germline values: CDR1 ENHRY, CDR2 SYGVKD. CDR3 sequence (DNA): TGTGCCATCAGTGGTCTCGGGGAAGTCGAGCAGTACTTC. It yields the protein CAISGLGEVEQYF.

This clone was counted between two and nine times. This chain connects TRBV7-9 to TRBJ1-4, with 7 bases identical to TRBD1. Germline V gene data show CDR1 as SEHNR and CDR2 as FQNEAQ (reference sequence). This CDR3 comprises 15 residues. The V and J ends lost 3 bases and 7 bases, in that order; junction bases with no gene match: 8. The CDR3 is CASSLTGIEGEKLFF. The CDR3 DNA reads as TGTGCCAGCAGCTTGACAGGGATTGAGGGTGAAAAACTGTTTTTT. Combining the CDR3 with reference TRBV7-9 and TRBJ1-4 gives the whole variable domain DTGVSQNPRHKITKRGQNVTFRCDPISEHNRLYWYRQTLGQGPEFLTYFQNEAQLEKSRLLSDRFSAERPKGSFSTLEIQRTEQGDSAMYLCASSLTGIEGEKLFFGSGTQLSVL.

The chain joins TRBV6-5 to TRBJ1-1, with 7 bases fitting TRBD1. V was pared by 6 bases and J by 11 bases, with 6 bases of the junction left unmatched. The CDR3 sequence is 11 residues long. Germline CDR1 reads MNHEY; CDR2 reads SVGAGI. The CDR3 DNA reads TGTGCCAGCAGCCGACAGGGAGCCGCTTTCTTT. Translated, it gives CASSRQGAAFF.

Turning to this clone: The sample carries other DNA sequences with the same CDR3. The chain recombines TRBV7-2 with TRBJ1-1; unclear D gene. In germline, CDR1 is SGHTA, CDR2 FQGNSA. Trimming took off 3 bases at V and 1 base at J, with 9 bases between the two ends. This CDR3 is 14 amino acids long. Here the CDR3 DNA reads TGTGCCAGCAGCTTGGCTATGGGGAACACTGAAGCTTTCTTT. Translation: CASSLAMGNTEAFF.

The rearrangement links TRBV6-6 to TRBJ1-4; the D gene is possibly TRBD1 (5 bases). This CDR3 region has 16 residues. Germline V gene data show CDR1 as MNHNY and CDR2 as SVGAGI (reference sequence). Deletions cut 4 bases from V and 5 bases from J, with 17 bases between. The DNA of the CDR3 is TGTGCCAGCAGTTCGGAAGGGGCAGGGAGGAATGAAAAACTGTTTTTT. Translation gives CASSSEGAGRNEKLFF.

This chain joins TRBV18 and TRBJ1-1; D unclear. CDR1 KGHSH and CDR2 LQKENI come from the germline V gene. CDR3 size: 16 residues. V was trimmed by 0 bases and J by 0 bases, leaving 11 bases between them. CDR3 DNA: TGTGCCAGCTCACCACCGAATCAGCGCATGAACACTGAAGCTTTCTTT. Protein product: CASSPPNQRMNTEAFF. The entire variable domain, with the rest obtained from reference TRBV18 and TRBJ1-1, is as follows: NAGVMQNPRHLVRRRGQEARLRCSPMKGHSHVYWYRQLPEEGLKFMVYLQKENIIDESGMPKERFSAEFPKEGPSILRIQQVVRGDSAAYFCASSPPNQRMNTEAFFGQGTRLTVV.

V is TRBV29-1 and J is TRBJ2-7; D gene ambiguous. CDR3 length: 12 amino acids. CDR1 is SQVTM and CDR2 is ANQGSEA in the germline V gene. Trimming stripped 6 bases from V and 1 base from J, with 10 bases between. The CDR3: CSVLAQSYEQYF. CDR3 coding DNA: TGCAGCGTCTTAGCCCAGTCCTACGAGCAGTACTTC.

The rearrangement links TRBV19 to TRBJ2-2; no reliable D call. The germline V gene has CDR1 LNHDA and CDR2 SQIVND (reference sequence). Between the trimmed V and J ends, which lost 6 bases and 1 base, there was a span of 9 bases. The CDR3 is 14 residues long. CDR3 region: CASRPPLNTGELFF. The DNA for the CDR3 is TGTGCCAGTAGACCCCCTCTGAACACCGGGGAGCTGTTTTTT.